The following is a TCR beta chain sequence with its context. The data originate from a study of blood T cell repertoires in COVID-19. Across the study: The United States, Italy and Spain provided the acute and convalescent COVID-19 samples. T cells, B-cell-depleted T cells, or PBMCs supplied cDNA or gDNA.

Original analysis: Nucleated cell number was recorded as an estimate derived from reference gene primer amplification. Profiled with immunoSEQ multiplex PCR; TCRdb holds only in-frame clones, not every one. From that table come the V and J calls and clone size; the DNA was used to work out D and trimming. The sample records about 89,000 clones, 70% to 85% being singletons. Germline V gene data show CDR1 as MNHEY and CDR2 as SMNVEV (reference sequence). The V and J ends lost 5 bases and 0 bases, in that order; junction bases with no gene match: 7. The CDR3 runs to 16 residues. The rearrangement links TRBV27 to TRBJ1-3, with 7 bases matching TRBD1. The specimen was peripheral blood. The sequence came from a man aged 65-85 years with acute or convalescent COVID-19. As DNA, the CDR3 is TGTGCCAGCAGTACGGGACAGCTAATCTCTGGAAACACCATATATTTT. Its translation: CASSTGQLISGNTIYF.